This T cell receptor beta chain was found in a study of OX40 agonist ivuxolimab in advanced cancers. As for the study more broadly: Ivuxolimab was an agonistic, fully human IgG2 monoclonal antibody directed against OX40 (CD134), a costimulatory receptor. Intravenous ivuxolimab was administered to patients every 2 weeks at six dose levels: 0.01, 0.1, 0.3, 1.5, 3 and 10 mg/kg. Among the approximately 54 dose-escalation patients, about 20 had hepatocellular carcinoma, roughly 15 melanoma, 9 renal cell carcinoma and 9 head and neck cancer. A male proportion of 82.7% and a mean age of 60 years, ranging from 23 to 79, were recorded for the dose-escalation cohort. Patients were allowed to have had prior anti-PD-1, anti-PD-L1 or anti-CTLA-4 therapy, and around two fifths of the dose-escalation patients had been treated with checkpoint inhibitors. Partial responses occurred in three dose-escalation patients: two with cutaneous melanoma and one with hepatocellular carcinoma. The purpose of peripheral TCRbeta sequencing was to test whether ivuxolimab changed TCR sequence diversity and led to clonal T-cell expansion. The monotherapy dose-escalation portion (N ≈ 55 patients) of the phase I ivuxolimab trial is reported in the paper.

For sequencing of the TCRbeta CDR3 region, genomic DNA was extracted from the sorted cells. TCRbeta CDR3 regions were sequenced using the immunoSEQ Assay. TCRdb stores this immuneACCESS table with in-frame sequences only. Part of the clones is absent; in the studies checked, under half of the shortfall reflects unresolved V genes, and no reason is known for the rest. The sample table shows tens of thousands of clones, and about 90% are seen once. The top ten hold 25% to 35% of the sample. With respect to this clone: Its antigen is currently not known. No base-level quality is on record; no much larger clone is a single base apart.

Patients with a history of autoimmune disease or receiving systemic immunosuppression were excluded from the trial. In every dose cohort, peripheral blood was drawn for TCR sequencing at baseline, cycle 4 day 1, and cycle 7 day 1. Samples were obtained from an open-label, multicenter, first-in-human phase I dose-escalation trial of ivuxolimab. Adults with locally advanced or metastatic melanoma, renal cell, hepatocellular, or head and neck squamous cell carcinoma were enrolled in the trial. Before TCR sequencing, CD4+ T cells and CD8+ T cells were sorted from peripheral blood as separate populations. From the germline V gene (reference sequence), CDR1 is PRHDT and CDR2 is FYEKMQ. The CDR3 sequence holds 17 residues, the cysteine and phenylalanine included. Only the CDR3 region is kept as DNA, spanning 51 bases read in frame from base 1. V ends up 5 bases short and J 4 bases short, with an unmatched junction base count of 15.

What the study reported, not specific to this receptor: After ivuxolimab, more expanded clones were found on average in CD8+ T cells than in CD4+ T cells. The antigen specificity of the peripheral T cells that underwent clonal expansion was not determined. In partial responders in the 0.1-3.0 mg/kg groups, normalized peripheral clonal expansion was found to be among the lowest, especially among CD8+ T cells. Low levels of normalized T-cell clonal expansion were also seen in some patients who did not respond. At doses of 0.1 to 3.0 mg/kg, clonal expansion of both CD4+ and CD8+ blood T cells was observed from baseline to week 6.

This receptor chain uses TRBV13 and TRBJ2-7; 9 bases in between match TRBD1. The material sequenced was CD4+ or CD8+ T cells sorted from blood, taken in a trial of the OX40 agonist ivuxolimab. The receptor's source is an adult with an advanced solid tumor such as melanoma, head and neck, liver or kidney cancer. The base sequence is TGTGCCAGCAGCCCAGACCCCCGGGACAGGGTGAATTACGAGCAGTACTTC. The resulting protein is CASSPDPRDRVNYEQYF.